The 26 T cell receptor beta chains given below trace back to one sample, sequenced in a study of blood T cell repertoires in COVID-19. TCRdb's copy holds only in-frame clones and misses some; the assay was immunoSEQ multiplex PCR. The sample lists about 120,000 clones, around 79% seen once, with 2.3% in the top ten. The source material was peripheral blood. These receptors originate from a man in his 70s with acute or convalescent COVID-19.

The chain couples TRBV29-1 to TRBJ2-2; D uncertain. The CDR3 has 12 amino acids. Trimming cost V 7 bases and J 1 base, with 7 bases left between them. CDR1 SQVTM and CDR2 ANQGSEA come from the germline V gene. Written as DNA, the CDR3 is TGCAGCGCCCAGGAGAACACCGGGGAGCTGTTTTTT. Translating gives CSAQENTGELFF.

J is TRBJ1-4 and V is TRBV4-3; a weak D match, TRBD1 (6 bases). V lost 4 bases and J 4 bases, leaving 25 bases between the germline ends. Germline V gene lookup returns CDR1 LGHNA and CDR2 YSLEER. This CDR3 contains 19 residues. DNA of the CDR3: TGCGCCAGCAGCCCAGAAACTGGCAGGGGAAGAGATGGTAATGAAAAACTGTTTTTT. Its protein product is CASSPETGRGRDGNEKLFF.

The CDR3, as DNA: TGTGCCAGCAGCCCCGGACTAGGGGGAGATACGCAGTATTTT. Translation gives CASSPGLGGDTQYF. The chain couples TRBV7-9 to TRBJ2-3; D might be TRBD2 (7 bases). V lost 5 bases, J lost 5 bases, and 14 bases lay in between. The CDR3 is made up of 14 amino acids. Germline CDR1 SEHNR, CDR2 FQNEAQ (reference sequence).

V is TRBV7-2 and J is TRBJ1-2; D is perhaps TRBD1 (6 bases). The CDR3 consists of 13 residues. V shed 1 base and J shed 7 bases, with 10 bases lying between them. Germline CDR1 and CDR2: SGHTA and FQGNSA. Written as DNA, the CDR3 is TGTGCCAGCAGCTTAGACAGGGCTGCTGGCTACACCTTC. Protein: CASSLDRAAGYTF.

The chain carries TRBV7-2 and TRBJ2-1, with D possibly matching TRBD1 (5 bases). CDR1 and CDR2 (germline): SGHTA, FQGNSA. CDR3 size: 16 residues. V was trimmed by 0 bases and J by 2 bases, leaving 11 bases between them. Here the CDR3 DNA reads TGTGCCAGCAGCTTAGCCGGCAGGGTCACCTACAATGAGCAGTTCTTC. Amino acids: CASSLAGRVTYNEQFF.

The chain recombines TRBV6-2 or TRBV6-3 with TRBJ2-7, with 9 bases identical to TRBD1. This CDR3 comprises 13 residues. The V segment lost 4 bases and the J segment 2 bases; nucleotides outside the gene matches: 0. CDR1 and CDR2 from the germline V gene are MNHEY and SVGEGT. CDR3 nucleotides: TGTGCCAGCAGTTGGACAGGGGCCTACGAGCAGTACTTC. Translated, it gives CASSWTGAYEQYF.

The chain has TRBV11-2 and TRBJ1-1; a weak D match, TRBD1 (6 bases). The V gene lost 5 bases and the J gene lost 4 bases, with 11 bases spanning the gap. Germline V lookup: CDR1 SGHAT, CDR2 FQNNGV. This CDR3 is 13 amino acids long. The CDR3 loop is CASSAGVGTEAFF. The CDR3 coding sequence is TGTGCCAGCAGCGCAGGGGTGGGCACTGAAGCTTTCTTT.

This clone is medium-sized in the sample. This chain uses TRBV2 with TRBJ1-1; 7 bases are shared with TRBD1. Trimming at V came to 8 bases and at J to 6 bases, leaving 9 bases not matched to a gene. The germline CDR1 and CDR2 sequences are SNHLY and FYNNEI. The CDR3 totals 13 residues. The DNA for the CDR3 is TGTGCCAGCGGTGGGACAGCTAAGCCTGAAGCTTTCTTT. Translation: CASGGTAKPEAFF.

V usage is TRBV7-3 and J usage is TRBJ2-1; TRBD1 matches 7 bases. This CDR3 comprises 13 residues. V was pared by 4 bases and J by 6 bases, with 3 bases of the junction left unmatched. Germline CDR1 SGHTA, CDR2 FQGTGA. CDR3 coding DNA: TGTGCCAGCAGCTCAGACAGGGTCAATGAGCAGTTCTTC. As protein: CASSSDRVNEQFF.

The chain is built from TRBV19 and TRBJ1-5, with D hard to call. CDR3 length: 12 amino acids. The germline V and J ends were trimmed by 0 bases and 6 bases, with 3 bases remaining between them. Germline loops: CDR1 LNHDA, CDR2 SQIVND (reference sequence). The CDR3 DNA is TGTGCCAGTAGTATAGACGGTCAGCCCCAGCATTTT. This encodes CASSIDGQPQHF. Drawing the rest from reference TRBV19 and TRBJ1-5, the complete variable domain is DGGITQSPKYLFRKEGQNVTLSCEQNLNHDAMYWYRQDPGQGLRLIYYSQIVNDFQKGDIAEGYSVSREKKESFPLTVTSAQKNPTAFYLCASSIDGQPQHFGDGTRLSIL.

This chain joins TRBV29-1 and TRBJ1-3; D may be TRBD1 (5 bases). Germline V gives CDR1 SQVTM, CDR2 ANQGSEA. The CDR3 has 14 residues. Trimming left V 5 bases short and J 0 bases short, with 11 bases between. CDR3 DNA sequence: TGCAGCGTTCTCACAGGTACCTCTGGAAACACCATATATTTT. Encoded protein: CSVLTGTSGNTIYF.

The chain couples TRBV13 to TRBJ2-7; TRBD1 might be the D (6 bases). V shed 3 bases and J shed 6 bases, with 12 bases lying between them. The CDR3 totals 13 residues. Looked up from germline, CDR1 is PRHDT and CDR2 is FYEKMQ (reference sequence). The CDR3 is CASSLNRVGEQYF. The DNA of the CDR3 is TGTGCCAGCAGCTTGAACAGGGTCGGCGAGCAGTACTTC. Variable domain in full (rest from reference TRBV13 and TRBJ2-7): AAGVIQSPRHLIKEKRETATLKCYPIPRHDTVYWYQQGPGQDPQFLISFYEKMQSDKGSIPDRFSAQQFSDYHSELNMSSLELGDSALYFCASSLNRVGEQYFGPGTRLTVT.

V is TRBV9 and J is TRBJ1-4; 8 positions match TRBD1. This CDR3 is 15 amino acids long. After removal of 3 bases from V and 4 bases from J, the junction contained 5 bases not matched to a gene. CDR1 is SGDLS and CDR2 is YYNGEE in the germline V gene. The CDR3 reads CASSGGGQGNEKLFF. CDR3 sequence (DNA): TGTGCCAGCAGCGGAGGAGGACAGGGTAATGAAAAACTGTTTTTT.

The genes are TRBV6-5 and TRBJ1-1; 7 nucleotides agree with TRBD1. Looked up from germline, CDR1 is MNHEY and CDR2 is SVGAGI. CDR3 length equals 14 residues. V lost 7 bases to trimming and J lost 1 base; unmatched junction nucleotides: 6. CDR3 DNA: TGTGCCAGCAAACCGGGACAGACGAACACTGAAGCTTTCTTT. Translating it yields CASKPGQTNTEAFF.

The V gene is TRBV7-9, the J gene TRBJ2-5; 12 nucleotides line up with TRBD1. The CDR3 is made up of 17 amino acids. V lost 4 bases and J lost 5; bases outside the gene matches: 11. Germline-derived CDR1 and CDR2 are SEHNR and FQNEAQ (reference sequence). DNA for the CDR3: TGTGCCAGCAGCTCCGGTCCCTGGGACAGGGGGCCGGAGACCCAGTACTTC. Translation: CASSSGPWDRGPETQYF. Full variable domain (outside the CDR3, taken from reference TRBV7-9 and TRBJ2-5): DTGVSQNPRHKITKRGQNVTFRCDPISEHNRLYWYRQTLGQGPEFLTYFQNEAQLEKSRLLSDRFSAERPKGSFSTLEIQRTEQGDSAMYLCASSSGPWDRGPETQYFGPGTRLLVL.

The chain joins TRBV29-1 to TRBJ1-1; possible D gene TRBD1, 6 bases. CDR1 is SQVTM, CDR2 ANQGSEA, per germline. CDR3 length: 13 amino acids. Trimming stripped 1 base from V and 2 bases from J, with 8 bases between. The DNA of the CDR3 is TGCAGCGTTGAAGTAGGGGGTAACACTGAAGCTTTCTTT. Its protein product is CSVEVGGNTEAFF.

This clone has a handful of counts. This chain's CDR3 is CASSLKSGDTEAFF. The DNA for the CDR3 is TGCGCCAGCAGCCTCAAATCCGGGGACACTGAAGCTTTCTTT. This rearrangement joins TRBV4-1 to TRBJ1-1; D unresolved. The V end lost 4 bases, the J end lost 3 bases, and 12 bases lay between the germline ends. Germline V gene sequence: CDR1 MGHRA, CDR2 YSYEKL. This CDR3 is 14 amino acids long.

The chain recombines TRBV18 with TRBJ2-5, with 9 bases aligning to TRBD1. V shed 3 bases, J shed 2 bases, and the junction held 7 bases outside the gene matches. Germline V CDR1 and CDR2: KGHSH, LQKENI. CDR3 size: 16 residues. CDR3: CASSPAGTGTQETQYF. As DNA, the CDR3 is TGTGCCAGCTCACCTGCCGGGACAGGGACTCAAGAGACCCAGTACTTC.

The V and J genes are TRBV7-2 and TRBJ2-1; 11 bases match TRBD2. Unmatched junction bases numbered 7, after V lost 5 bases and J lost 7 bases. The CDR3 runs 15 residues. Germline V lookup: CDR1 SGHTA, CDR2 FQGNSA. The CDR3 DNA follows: TGTGCCAGCAGCCCTCCGGGGACTAGCGGAAATGAGCAGTTCTTC. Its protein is CASSPPGTSGNEQFF.

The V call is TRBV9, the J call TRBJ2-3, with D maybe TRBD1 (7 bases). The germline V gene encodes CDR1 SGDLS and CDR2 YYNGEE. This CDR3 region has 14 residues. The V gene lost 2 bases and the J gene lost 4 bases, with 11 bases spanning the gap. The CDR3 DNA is TGTGCCAGCAGCGTTCAGGGGGGTGCAGATACGCAGTATTTT. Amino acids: CASSVQGGADTQYF.

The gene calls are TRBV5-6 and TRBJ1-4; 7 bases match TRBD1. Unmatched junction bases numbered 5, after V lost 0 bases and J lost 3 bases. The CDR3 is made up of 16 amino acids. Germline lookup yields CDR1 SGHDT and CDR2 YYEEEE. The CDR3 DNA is TGTGCCAGCAGCTTGGTAGGGGGACAGTCTAATGAAAAACTGTTTTTT. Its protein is CASSLVGGQSNEKLFF.

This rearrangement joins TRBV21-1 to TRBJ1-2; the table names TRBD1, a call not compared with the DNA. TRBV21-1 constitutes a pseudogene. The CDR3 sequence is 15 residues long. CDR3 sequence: CASSKGVGLYYGYTF. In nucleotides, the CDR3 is TGTGCCAGCAGCAAAGGAGTGGGGCTGTACTATGGCTACACCTTC.

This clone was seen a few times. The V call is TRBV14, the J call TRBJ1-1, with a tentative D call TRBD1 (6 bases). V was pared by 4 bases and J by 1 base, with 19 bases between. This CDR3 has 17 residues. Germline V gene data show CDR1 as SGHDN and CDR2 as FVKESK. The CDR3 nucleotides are TGTGCCAGCAGCCCCTTAGGCAGGGGTCAACGGAACACTGAAGCTTTCTTT. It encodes CASSPLGRGQRNTEAFF.

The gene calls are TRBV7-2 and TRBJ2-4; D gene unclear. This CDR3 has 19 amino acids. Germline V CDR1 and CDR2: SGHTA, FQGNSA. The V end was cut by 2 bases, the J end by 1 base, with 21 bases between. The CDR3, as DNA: TGTGCCAGCAGCTTATTCCCTGCCGGAGTTTTTAGGGCCAAAAACATTCAGTACTTC. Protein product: CASSLFPAGVFRAKNIQYF.

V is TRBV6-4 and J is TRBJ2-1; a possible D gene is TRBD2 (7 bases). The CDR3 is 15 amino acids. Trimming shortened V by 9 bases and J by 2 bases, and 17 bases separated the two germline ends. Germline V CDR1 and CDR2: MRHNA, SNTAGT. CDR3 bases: TGTGCCAGACACGACGGGGGGCCAACCTACAATGAGCAGTTCTTC. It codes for CARHDGGPTYNEQFF.

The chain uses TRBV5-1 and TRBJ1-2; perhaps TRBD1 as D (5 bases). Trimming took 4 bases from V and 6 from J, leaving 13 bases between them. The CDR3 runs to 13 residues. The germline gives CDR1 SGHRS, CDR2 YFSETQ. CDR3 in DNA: TGCGCCAGCAGCGGGCAGGGTGGGGATGGCTACACCTTC. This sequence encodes CASSGQGGDGYTF. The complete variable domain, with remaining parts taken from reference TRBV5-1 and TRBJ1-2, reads KAGVTQTPRYLIKTRGQQVTLSCSPISGHRSVSWYQQTPGQGLQFLFEYFSETQRNKGNFPGRFSGRQFSNSRSEMNVSTLELGDSALYLCASSGQGGDGYTFGSGTRLTVV.